This T cell receptor (beta chain) was observed in a study of human T cells and chemical hapten exposure. In the study overall: How much TCR each sample yielded varied, mostly because pooled library volumes differed slightly. Overall study results and limits: Expanded TCRs created a significantly greater count of big CDR3 similarity clusters than controls did.

This clonotype was detected only a few times. Its antigen is as yet unknown. As the library was built, unique molecular identifiers were attached to individual cDNA molecules. TCRdb re-called the RACE reads through MiXCR, storing one row per CDR3 protein. The sample shows 250,000 to 300,000 distinct CDR3 sequences, roughly 8% of them seen only once. The length of the CDR3 is 14 residues. Germline V gene sequence: CDR1 SGHTA, CDR2 FQGNSA. Germline trimming cut 5 bases from V and 8 bases from J; bases unmatched to any gene: 7. Documented time point: pre-sensitization, week 0. Sample treatment: therapeutic diphenylcyclopropenone sensitization with weekly scalp DPC. Patients had alopecia, were aged 18 to 70, and were not pregnant.

The sequences come from whole blood, collected in connection with sensitization to the hapten diphenylcyclopropenone (DPC). This clonotype was sampled from a man between 18 and 35 years old with alopecia areata. Some clones in this sample may be carry-over from other donors' samples. This chain links TRBV7-2 with TRBJ2-1; 9 nucleotides agree with TRBD1. Here the CDR3 reads CASSPGTGRHEQFF. CDR3 bases: TGTGCCAGCAGCCCCGGGACAGGGAGGCATGAGCAGTTCTTC.